One and the same sample provided the 7 T cell receptor beta chains below, sequenced in a study of blood T cells in healthy people across ages. The authors ran a second PCR of 7 to 11 cycles using a sample-barcoded 5' primer and a J-beta primer mix. TCRdb called the 5' RACE reads again in MiXCR, with one record for every CDR3 protein. The repertoire holds about 720,000 distinct CDR3 sequences, with about a fifth as singletons. Material: blood. The receptors shown here come from a man in his 70s in good health.

V usage is TRBV28 and J usage is TRBJ1-4, with TRBD1 as a possible D gene (5 bases). Trimming took 6 bases from V and 11 from J, leaving 13 bases between them. Per germline, CDR1 MDHEN and CDR2 SYDVKM. The CDR3 is 12 residues long. CDR3 bases: TGTGCCAGCAGCGTCGCGGGGCTGAAACTGTTTTTT. Amino acids: CASSVAGLKLFF.

The genes are TRBV18 and TRBJ2-1; D not certain. Trimming pared 2 bases from V and 8 bases from J, leaving 7 bases between. This CDR3 comprises 12 residues. Germline-derived CDR1 and CDR2 are KGHSH and LQKENI. CDR3 DNA sequence: TGTGCCAGCTCACCATCCAATTATGAGCAGTTCTTC. Protein: CASSPSNYEQFF.

This clonotype was seen once. The junction departs from germline at one end; a sequencing error may be responsible. The rearrangement links TRBV19 to TRBJ1-1; perhaps TRBD1 as D (5 bases). The CDR3 consists of 11 residues. Germline assignment: CDR1 LNHDA and CDR2 SQIVND (reference sequence). CDR3 in amino acids: CACRQGSEAFF. CDR3 nucleotide sequence: TGTGCCTGTAGGCAGGGCTCTGAAGCTTTCTTT.

This clonotype was seen more than once but under ten times. The rearrangement links TRBV12-3 or TRBV12-4 to TRBJ1-1; possibly TRBD1 for D (5 bases). The CDR3 is 14 amino acids. Trimming left V 3 bases short and J 4 bases short, with 12 bases between. CDR3 region: CASSFFGGTTEAFF. CDR3 bases: TGTGCCAGCAGTTTTTTTGGAGGGACCACTGAAGCTTTCTTT.

V usage is TRBV12-3 or TRBV12-4 and J usage is TRBJ1-2; 7 positions match TRBD1. The CDR3 has 14 residues. V lost 5 bases, J lost 4 bases, and 7 bases stayed unmatched. In DNA, the CDR3 is TGTGCCAGCAGTATATCGGGACAGACCTATGGCTACACCTTC. Amino acid sequence: CASSISGQTYGYTF.

CDR3 residues: CASSYSTGSSYEQYV. CDR3 sequence (DNA): TGTGCCAGCAGTTACTCGACAGGAAGCTCCTACGAGCAGTACGTC. The chain employs TRBV6-5 and TRBJ2-7, with D perhaps matching TRBD1 (6 bases). Germline V gene data show CDR1 as MNHEY and CDR2 as SVGAGI. This CDR3 contains 15 residues. Trimming removed 0 bases at V and 0 bases at J, with 9 bases between.

The genes are TRBV29-1 and TRBJ2-1, with 13 bases identical to TRBD2. CDR1 is SQVTM and CDR2 is ANQGSEA in the germline V gene. The CDR3 covers 16 residues. With 7 bases clipped from V and 0 bases from J, the junction kept 6 bases outside the gene matches. The CDR3: CSARLAGGSSYNEQFF. The CDR3 DNA is TGCAGCGCCAGACTAGCGGGGGGAAGCTCCTACAATGAGCAGTTCTTC.